This is a list of T cell receptor beta chains from one sample in a study of tumor-infiltrating lymphocytes in primary liver carcinoma. Each CDR3 protein is one row after TCRdb ran MiXCR on the multiplex PCR reads. The table has 100,000 to 150,000 distinct CDR3 sequences, under 65% seen once; the top ten hold 8.4%. Sequencing was carried out using liver tumor tissue from sampling region 3. Receptor source: a woman in her sixties with primary liver carcinoma and hepatitis B virus infection. CDR3s leave out the opening cysteine and the closing phenylalanine or tryptophan. Size tells how often a clone was seen (once, few, many) or the class of an expanded clone, and some rows leave it out.

j_call cdr3_length clone_size v_call cdr3_aa
TRBJ1-5 13 once TRBV6-2/TRBV6-3 ASSYRMGHNQPQH
TRBJ2-2 12 many TRBV11-3 ASGAGGPTGELF
TRBJ2-5 12 - TRBV7-9 ASSFWGQQEIQY
TRBJ2-6 12 - TRBV29-1 SVGGSSGANLLT
TRBJ1-2 9 once TRBV6-1 YSGWPYGYT
TRBJ2-5 11 - TRBV7-9 ANSFSNQETQY
TRBJ2-3 16 - TRBV5-8 ASSSGLAGLSPTDTQY
TRBJ2-3 13 many TRBV4-2 ASSLGLAGVDTQY
TRBJ2-1 12 - TRBV6-2/TRBV6-3 VSRKGLQYNEQF
TRBJ2-3 13 - TRBV11-2 ATSLIPGATDTQY
TRBJ1-1 13 - TRBV11-2 ASSPRGQGYTDVF
TRBJ2-7 13 - TRBV11-2 ASSTGTGGSYRQY
TRBJ2-1 12 - TRBV11-2 VSSLAGGSLEQF
TRBJ1-4 11 - TRBV11-2 TRGPHIGEKLF
TRBJ2-1 15 - TRBV11-2 ASSLGPGQRFYDEQF
TRBJ1-5 12 - TRBV14 AAAKGDRPQPQH
TRBJ2-1 11 - TRBV11-2 ASSSGLTNEQF
TRBJ1-1 11 - TRBV11-2 ARNFHGGAEAF
TRBJ1-5 12 many TRBV10-3 AISARESNQPQH
TRBJ2-1 12 - TRBV6-2/TRBV6-3 ARRERNTYNEQF
TRBJ2-2 15 - TRBV5-4 ASSLSQWTFITGELF
TRBJ1-1 13 few TRBV28 ASVPGGSGDTEAF
TRBJ2-1 12 - TRBV7-8 ASSREQGENEQF
TRBJ2-3 10 - TRBV11-3 ASSTQTDTQC
TRBJ2-4 15 - TRBV12-3/TRBV12-4 SSSSIHRSLAKNIQY